The entry that follows covers one T cell receptor beta chain sequence. The junction shows a germline mismatch at one end, possibly a read error. The table came from immunoSEQ multiplex PCR; TCRdb's copy has only in-frame clones and leaves some out. Of around 2.1 million clones in the sample, around 95% were seen once. The data belong to a study of shared clonotypes between healthy human individuals. The CDR3 is 13 residues long. Germline V gene lookup returns CDR1 GTSNPN and CDR2 SVGIG (reference sequence). Source material: naive CD4+ T cells sorted from blood. The subset is: CD45RA+ positively selected. V is TRBV30 and J is TRBJ1-5; D possibly corresponds to TRBD1 (5 bases). This clonotype was sampled from a man younger than 30 in good health. CDR3 residues: CVWSRSRAQPQHF. As DNA, the CDR3 is TGTGTCTGGAGTCGATCCAGGGCTCAGCCCCAGCATTTT.